This TCR beta chain was recovered during a study of OX40 agonist ivuxolimab in advanced cancers. Germline-derived CDR1 and CDR2 are LNHDA and SQIVND (reference sequence). Trimming removed 3 bases at V and 9 bases at J, with 12 bases between. The CDR3 sequence is 13 residues long. Only in-frame clones appear in the TCRdb table, and some are missing; sequencing was by immunoSEQ multiplex PCR. This sample yields around 47,000 clones, of which 88% are seen a single time; 13% to 15% belongs to the top ten. There are a few counts of this clone. This sequence originates from an adult with an advanced solid tumor such as melanoma, head and neck, liver or kidney cancer. Here the sequenced sample was CD4+ or CD8+ T cells sorted from blood, taken in a trial of the OX40 agonist ivuxolimab. This rearrangement joins TRBV19 to TRBJ2-1; D is uncertain. The CDR3 sequence is CASSIVRAGEQFF. In DNA form, the CDR3 reads TGTGCCAGTAGTATTGTTAGGGCAGGTGAGCAGTTCTTC.